This paragraph covers one TCR beta chain sequence. Its antigen is still unknown. The data originate from a study of cytomegalovirus exposure and HLA in healthy donors. Across the study: As released early, the data held some 85 million unique TCRs from HLA-typed donors. Study-wide points: The authors assumed roughly uniform sequencing depth across donors for presence/absence analyses.

Likely unrecorded immune exposures existed in these nominally healthy donors. The CDR3 contains 14 residues. Germline CDR1 reads SGHRS; CDR2 reads YFSETQ. The junction had 9 bases not matched to a gene; V was cut back by 2 bases and J by 10 bases. The primer mix had 60 Vbeta and 13 Jbeta primers. Per the original data handling: Per a later analysis, the number of unique TCR beta chains was 75 million to 90 million, of which roughly 9.9 million were shared. Clones were read by immunoSEQ multiplex PCR, and TCRdb kept only the in-frame ones, dropping some. The V and J calls and clone size are taken from that table; D and trimming were inferred from the DNA. The data show 95,000 to 100,000 clones, roughly 79% seen once.

The rearrangement links TRBV5-1 to TRBJ2-1; 7 bases are a match to TRBD2. The receptor was derived from a woman aged 40 to 49 in good health and CMV-seronegative. Sequencing was performed on PBMCs. The CDR3 here is CASSFSGPPAEQFF. The CDR3 DNA is TGCGCCAGCAGCTTTAGCGGGCCCCCAGCGGAGCAGTTCTTC.